This T cell receptor beta chain was sequenced in a study of cytomegalovirus exposure and HLA in healthy donors. Study information: Findings of an earlier analysis included about 100 million unique TCR beta sequences from some 180 million T cells. In an early release, HLA-typed donors contributed tens of millions of unique TCR sequences.

The CDR3 totals 14 residues. Trimming removed 5 bases from V and 5 bases from J, with 15 bases in between. Per the germline V gene, CDR1 is SGHDN and CDR2 is FVKESK. PCR involved 60 Vbeta and 13 Jbeta primers. Assay: immunoSEQ multiplex PCR; the TCRdb copy retains only in-frame clones and omits some. The repertoire has about 82,000 clones, less than 80% of them found once; the top ten carry 10% to 15%. Remarks on this clone: Antigen unknown.

All the people who gave samples were healthy bone marrow donors. Study results and limitations: The HLA-A and HLA-B alleles of most subjects were reportedly predicted accurately from TCR beta sequences.

The chain joins TRBV14 to TRBJ2-5; no definite D call. Source material: PBMCs. The sequence was obtained from a human donor in good health. Here the CDR3 DNA reads TGTGCCAGCAGCTCTTCTAGAGGATGGGAGACCCAGTACTTC. It yields the protein CASSSSRGWETQYF.